A single sample is the source of the 14 T cell receptor beta chains below, sequenced in a study of T cells in Graves' hyperthyroidism and ophthalmopathy. RNA transcripts provided the source from which TCR beta CDR3 regions were amplified. The TCR CDR3 first-round RT-PCR relied on the HTBI primer set. Via MiXCR, TCRdb re-called the multiplex PCR reads, giving one row per CDR3 protein. The sample lists over 650,000 distinct CDR3 sequences, roughly 15% occurring once. Sequencing was performed on blood. Source of these receptors: a man younger than 30 with Graves' hyperthyroidism.

This clonotype was detected only a few times. V is TRBV6-1 and J is TRBJ2-1; D gene unclear. Per the germline V gene, CDR1 is MNHNS and CDR2 is SASEGT. The CDR3 loop spans 13 amino acids. Trimming removed 1 base from V and 8 bases from J, with 9 bases in between. The chain's CDR3 is CASSEVPRDEQFF. DNA for the CDR3: TGTGCCAGCAGTGAAGTTCCTAGGGATGAGCAGTTCTTC.

This clonotype has ten or more counts. This chain connects TRBV28 to TRBJ2-2; D may be TRBD2 (6 bases). Trimming took off 3 bases at V and 7 bases at J, with 15 bases between the two ends. This CDR3 has 15 residues. Per germline, CDR1 MDHEN and CDR2 SYDVKM. The CDR3 is CASSFPPLANGELFF. The CDR3, as DNA: TGTGCCAGCAGTTTCCCACCGCTAGCGAACGGGGAGCTGTTTTTT.

This rearrangement joins TRBV9 to TRBJ1-1; D perhaps matches TRBD1 (5 bases). Trimming left V 3 bases short and J 7 bases short, with 16 bases between. The CDR3 is made up of 14 amino acids. Germline loops: CDR1 SGDLS, CDR2 YYNGEE. CDR3 residues: CASSAAGARGEAFF. In DNA, the CDR3 is TGTGCCAGCAGCGCAGCCGGGGCGAGGGGTGAAGCTTTCTTT.

Many counts were recorded for this clonotype. The rearrangement links TRBV28 to TRBJ2-1; 8 bases are a match to TRBD2. Germline values: CDR1 MDHEN, CDR2 SYDVKM. This CDR3 has 17 amino acids. V lost 3 bases and J lost 0; bases outside the gene matches: 7. The CDR3 bases are TGTGCCAGCAGTTTGTCGACTAGCGCTAGCTCCTACAATGAGCAGTTCTTC. Residues: CASSLSTSASSYNEQFF.

In this sample, this clonotype turned up a few times. This chain uses TRBV18 with TRBJ1-3, with 7 bases lining up with TRBD1. The length of the CDR3 is 16 residues. The germline CDR1 and CDR2 sequences are KGHSH and LQKENI. V dropped 0 bases and J dropped 3; count of bases not matched to a gene: 5. The CDR3: CASSPPNGQVGNTIYF. The CDR3 DNA follows: TGTGCCAGCTCACCACCTAACGGACAGGTTGGAAACACCATATATTTT.

The V and J genes are TRBV11-3 and TRBJ2-1; 7 bases are a match to TRBD2. The CDR3 covers 16 residues. CDR1 is SGHNT, CDR2 YENEEA, per germline. Trimming cost V 6 bases and J 1 base; bases outside gene matches: 9. Written as DNA, the CDR3 is TGTGCCAGCAGTCCCAGCGGGGCCCTTTCCTACAATGAGCAGTTCTTC. Amino acid sequence: CASSPSGALSYNEQFF.

At least ten counts were recorded for this clonotype. The rearrangement links TRBV30 to TRBJ1-1; D may be TRBD1 (6 bases). The ends were cut back, 2 bases at V and 1 base at J, with 8 bases in the middle. Germline CDR1 GTSNPN, CDR2 SVGIG (reference sequence). The CDR3 covers 13 residues. CDR3 region: CAWSLQGNTEAFF. The CDR3 DNA is TGTGCCTGGAGTTTACAGGGGAACACTGAAGCTTTCTTT.

The genes are TRBV9 and TRBJ1-6; the D gene is possibly TRBD1 (6 bases). The germline gives CDR1 SGDLS, CDR2 YYNGEE. The CDR3 spans 14 residues. Deletions cut 0 bases from V and 9 bases from J, with 10 bases between. The CDR3 DNA sequence: TGTGCCAGCAGCGTAGCAGGGGATGGTTCACCCCTCCACTTT. It translates to CASSVAGDGSPLHF. The full variable domain, in which reference TRBV9 and TRBJ1-6 provide the parts outside the CDR3, is DSGVTQTPKHLITATGQRVTLRCSPRSGDLSVYWYQQSLDQGLQFLIQYYNGEERAKGNILERFSAQQFPDLHSELNLSSLELGDSALYFCASSVAGDGSPLHFGNGTRLTVT.

This clonotype was counted many times. The chain combines TRBV28 with TRBJ2-3, with TRBD2 as a possible D gene (6 bases). Germline V gene data show CDR1 as MDHEN and CDR2 as SYDVKM. V was pared by 6 bases and J by 2 bases, with 9 bases between. The CDR3 spans 13 residues. The DNA of the CDR3 is TGTGCCAGCAGCCCGGGACTCACAGATACGCAGTATTTT. Its translation: CASSPGLTDTQYF.

This clonotype was picked up a small number of times. J is TRBJ2-7 and V is TRBV5-1, with TRBD2 matching over 9 bases. J gave up 3 bases and V 1 base, and 5 bases lay outside the gene matches. The length of the CDR3 is 15 residues. From germline, CDR1 is SGHRS and CDR2 YFSETQ. CDR3: CASSLTAGGFYEQYF. The CDR3 DNA is TGCGCCAGCAGCTTGACGGCGGGAGGGTTCTACGAGCAGTACTTC.

The table lists this clonotype with a few counts. The J gene is TRBJ1-1, the V gene TRBV5-1; no clear D. The germline V and J ends were trimmed by 4 bases and 3 bases, with 13 bases remaining between them. CDR3 size: 14 residues. From germline, CDR1 is SGHRS and CDR2 YFSETQ. The DNA of the CDR3 is TGCGCCAGCAGCACGACCCGGGCCCACACTGAAGCTTTCTTT. It translates to CASSTTRAHTEAFF. The variable domain in full, completed from reference TRBV5-1 and TRBJ1-1, reads KAGVTQTPRYLIKTRGQQVTLSCSPISGHRSVSWYQQTPGQGLQFLFEYFSETQRNKGNFPGRFSGRQFSNSRSEMNVSTLELGDSALYLCASSTTRAHTEAFFGQGTRLTVV.

The chain recombines TRBV6-9 with TRBJ2-7, with D uncertain. CDR1 is MNHGY, CDR2 SVAAGI, per germline. The CDR3 runs 14 residues. Trimming removed 3 bases from V and 6 bases from J, with 15 bases in between. The chain's CDR3 is CASSYEAVRVEQYF. The CDR3 DNA follows: TGTGCCAGCAGTTACGAGGCGGTGCGAGTCGAGCAGTACTTC.

This clonotype appeared a few times. The chain has TRBV27 and TRBJ2-7; no firm D call. The CDR3 extends over 15 amino acids. Germline loops: CDR1 MNHEY, CDR2 SMNVEV (reference sequence). V lost 6 bases and J lost 4, with 19 bases in between. CDR3 DNA: TGTGCCAGCAGAGGCAGACCCACCCCGGTATACGAGCAGTACTTC. It specifies CASRGRPTPVYEQYF.

The chain recombines TRBV12-5 with TRBJ2-1; D gene ambiguous. The CDR3 has 13 amino acids. The germline CDR1 and CDR2 sequences are LGHNT and FRNRAP. Trimming pared 0 bases from V and 8 bases from J, leaving 8 bases between. The CDR3 DNA sequence: TGTGCTAGTGGTTTGGTACTTGGTGATGAGCAGTTCTTC. Amino acid sequence: CASGLVLGDEQFF.